Sequencing of this T cell receptor (beta chain) was carried out in a study of shared clonotypes between healthy human individuals. The naive CD8 subset, CD45RO-negative cells positively selected for CCR7, excluded terminally differentiated effector memory CD45RA+ cells. Repertoires were generated with immunoSEQ multiplex PCR, while TCRdb's copy carries only in-frame clones and drops some. Of 560,000 or so clones listed, 96% are singletons. Germline CDR1 reads SGHDT; CDR2 reads YYEEEE. Deletions cut 2 bases from V and 2 bases from J, with 11 bases between. CDR3 size: 14 residues. V usage is TRBV5-6 and J usage is TRBJ2-7; D is perhaps TRBD2 (5 bases). The clonotype was recovered from a woman aged 25 to 45 in good health. Sequenced: naive CD8+ T cells sorted from blood. CDR3 loop: CASSLSSLTYEQYF. The DNA for the CDR3 is TGTGCCAGCAGCTTATCTAGCCTAACCTACGAGCAGTACTTC.